The 15 T cell receptor beta chains listed next were all sequenced from one sample in a study of Ad26.COV2.S vaccination and SARS-CoV-2 variants. The treatment denotes: around 19 received Ad26.COV2.S at low or high dose, single or two shots; roughly 5 received placebo; per-sample allocation not given. Repertoires come from day 63 after the first vaccine or placebo injection. Produced via immunoSEQ multiplex PCR; TCRdb's table is partial and in-frame only. The table has about 480,000 clones, about 83% seen once; the top ten hold roughly 12%. The sequenced sample was peripheral blood, obtained in a trial of Ad26.COV2.S vaccine versus placebo. These TCRs come from a person between 18 and 65 years old who received the Ad26.COV2.S COVID-19 vaccine or a placebo.

V is TRBV7-9 and J is TRBJ2-4; D is unclear. The CDR3 has 12 residues. Germline V gene sequence: CDR1 SEHNR, CDR2 FQNEAQ (reference sequence). V lost 9 bases and J lost 8, with 14 bases in between. The CDR3: CASADVMDIQYF. The CDR3 bases are TGTGCCAGTGCCGACGTTATGGACATTCAGTACTTC.

The chain couples TRBV19 to TRBJ2-1; 9 positions match TRBD2. The germline V gene has CDR1 LNHDA and CDR2 SQIVND (reference sequence). The V segment lost 3 bases and the J segment 10 bases; nucleotides outside the gene matches: 13. The CDR3 has 16 residues. The CDR3 bases are TGTGCCAGTAGTATGGTAGGTCGGGCTAGCGGGACGGAGCAGTTCTTC. It yields the protein CASSMVGRASGTEQFF.

This sequence joins TRBV7-3 and TRBJ2-5; 10 bases agree with TRBD2. Trimming at V came to 4 bases and at J to 4 bases, leaving 3 bases not matched to a gene. The V gene's germline CDR1 is SGHTA and CDR2 FQGTGA. This CDR3 comprises 14 residues. CDR3 loop: CASSSIAGGETQYF. Written as DNA, the CDR3 is TGTGCCAGCAGCTCAATAGCGGGAGGAGAGACCCAGTACTTC.

The chain is built from TRBV9 and TRBJ1-1; D is undetermined. From germline, CDR1 is SGDLS and CDR2 YYNGEE. Between the trimmed V and J ends, which lost 3 bases and 4 bases, there was a span of 10 bases. The CDR3 is made up of 13 amino acids. The CDR3 sequence: CASSEDESTEAFF. CDR3 coding DNA: TGTGCCAGCAGCGAGGACGAATCCACTGAAGCTTTCTTT.

The chain couples TRBV5-1 to TRBJ1-1, with TRBD1 identical over 7 bases. With V trimmed by 6 bases and J by 4 bases, 12 bases remained unmatched. The CDR3 extends over 15 amino acids. Germline loops: CDR1 SGHRS, CDR2 YFSETQ. The CDR3 loop reads CASKRQGSLGTEAFF. The CDR3 coding sequence is TGCGCCAGCAAAAGACAGGGCTCGCTAGGCACTGAAGCTTTCTTT.

J is TRBJ2-1 and V is TRBV24-1, with 7 bases that match TRBD2. The CDR3 contains 14 residues. The germline gives CDR1 KGHDR, CDR2 SFDVKD. V shed 4 bases and J 8 bases; nucleotides not matched to a gene: 7. The CDR3 DNA reads as TGTGCCACCAGTGAACACCGGGCGGGGGATGAGCAGTTCTTC. Residues: CATSEHRAGDEQFF.

This clone turned up a few times. J is TRBJ1-2 and V is TRBV7-2, with TRBD1 identical over 11 bases. The length of the CDR3 is 15 residues. Germline CDR1 SGHTA, CDR2 FQGNSA. V lost 0 bases, J lost 6 bases, and 3 bases stayed unmatched. The CDR3 is CASSLAGTGGHGYTF. The CDR3 region has the DNA TGTGCCAGCAGCTTAGCGGGGACAGGGGGGCATGGCTACACCTTC.

This rearrangement joins TRBV5-4 to TRBJ2-1; 10 bases are shared with TRBD2. The CDR3 loop spans 17 amino acids. Germline CDR1 and CDR2: SGHNT and YYREEE (reference sequence). V gave up 2 bases and J gave up 8 bases; unmatched junction bases: 13. CDR3 region: CASSLVGSGRAYDEQFF. CDR3 nucleotides: TGTGCCAGCAGCTTAGTAGGGAGCGGGAGGGCGTACGATGAGCAGTTCTTC. Looking up the rest from reference TRBV5-4 and TRBJ2-1 gives the full variable domain: ETGVTQSPTHLIKTRGQQVTLRCSSQSGHNTVSWYQQALGQGPQFIFQYYREEENGRGNFPPRFSGLQFPNYSSELNVNALELDDSALYLCASSLVGSGRAYDEQFFGPGTRLTVL.

The gene calls are TRBV2 and TRBJ1-1; TRBD1 aligns across 12 bases. Germline lookup yields CDR1 SNHLY and CDR2 FYNNEI. With V trimmed by 3 bases and J by 4 bases, 3 bases remained unmatched. This CDR3 spans 15 amino acids. The CDR3 DNA is TGTGCCAGCAGTGAGGGGACAGGGGGCCTCACTGAAGCTTTCTTT. Residues: CASSEGTGGLTEAFF.

J is TRBJ2-3 and V is TRBV6-5, with 12 bases fitting TRBD1. J gave up 3 bases and V 6 bases, and 4 bases lay outside the gene matches. The CDR3 consists of 15 residues. The germline gives CDR1 MNHEY, CDR2 SVGAGI. In nucleotides, the CDR3 is TGTGCCAGCAGGGGGACAGGGGGCGAAACAGATACGCAGTATTTT. Translation gives CASRGTGGETDTQYF.

The J gene is TRBJ1-4, the V gene TRBV5-1; D unresolved. Germline V lookup: CDR1 SGHRS, CDR2 YFSETQ. V shed 0 bases and J shed 5 bases, with 14 bases lying between them. The CDR3 sequence is 16 residues long. The CDR3 coding sequence is TGCGCCAGCAGCTTGGCGTTGAGAGCCACCAATGAAAAACTGTTTTTT. The encoded protein is CASSLALRATNEKLFF.

The gene calls are TRBV4-1 and TRBJ2-1, with 8 bases matching TRBD2. The CDR3 runs to 13 residues. V lost 5 bases to trimming and J lost 6 bases; unmatched junction nucleotides: 3. The germline V gene encodes CDR1 MGHRA and CDR2 YSYEKL. CDR3 nucleotides: TGCGCCAGCAGCTTAGCGGGACGCAATGAGCAGTTCTTC. Translated: CASSLAGRNEQFF.

The chain combines TRBV6-5 with TRBJ2-5, with a possible D match to TRBD2 (6 bases). From germline, CDR1 is MNHEY and CDR2 SVGAGI. V gave up 0 bases and J gave up 9 bases, with 20 bases separating them. The CDR3 length is 16 residues. CDR3 loop: CASSYSSPQGGGSQYF. CDR3 nucleotides: TGTGCCAGCAGTTACTCGTCCCCGCAGGGAGGAGGGTCCCAGTACTTC.

This chain links TRBV5-1 with TRBJ2-1, with 12 bases that match TRBD2. The length of the CDR3 is 15 residues. Losses at the gene ends were 5 bases for V and 6 bases for J; bases not matched to a gene: 6. The V gene's germline CDR1 is SGHRS and CDR2 YFSETQ. The CDR3 sequence: CASRRLAGAGNEQFF. The CDR3 nucleotides are TGCGCCAGCAGACGACTAGCGGGAGCCGGCAATGAGCAGTTCTTC. The whole variable domain, remainder taken from reference TRBV5-1 and TRBJ2-1, is KAGVTQTPRYLIKTRGQQVTLSCSPISGHRSVSWYQQTPGQGLQFLFEYFSETQRNKGNFPGRFSGRQFSNSRSEMNVSTLELGDSALYLCASRRLAGAGNEQFFGPGTRLTVL.

The chain carries TRBV4-3 and TRBJ2-7, with no clear D. Trimming stripped 0 bases from V and 4 bases from J, with 10 bases between. This CDR3 is 14 amino acids long. Germline lookup yields CDR1 LGHNA and CDR2 YSLEER. CDR3 nucleotides: TGCGCCAGCAGCCAAGATCCATCTGGGTACGAGCAGTACTTC. Protein sequence: CASSQDPSGYEQYF.